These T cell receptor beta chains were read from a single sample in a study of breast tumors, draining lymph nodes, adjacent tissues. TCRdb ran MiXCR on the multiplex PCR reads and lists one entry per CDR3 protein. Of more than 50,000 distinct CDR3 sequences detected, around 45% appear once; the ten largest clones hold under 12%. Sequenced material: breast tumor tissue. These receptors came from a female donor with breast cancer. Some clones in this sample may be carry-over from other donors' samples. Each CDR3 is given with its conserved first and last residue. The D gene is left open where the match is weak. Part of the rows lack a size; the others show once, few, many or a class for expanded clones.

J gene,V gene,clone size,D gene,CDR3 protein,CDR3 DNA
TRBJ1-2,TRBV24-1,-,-,CATSDSTQSRVHGYTF,TGTGCCACCAGTGATTCCACCCAGAGCAGGGTCCATGGCTACACCTTC
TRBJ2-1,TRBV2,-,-,CASSGYFSLYNEQFF,TGTGCCAGCAGTGGGTACTTCTCCCTCTACAATGAGCAGTTCTTC
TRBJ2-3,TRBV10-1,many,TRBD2,CASSDGTSGLTDTQYF,TGCGCCAGCAGTGACGGGACTAGCGGTTTAACAGATACGCAGTATTTT
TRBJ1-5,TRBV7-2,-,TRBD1,CASSGRDRQEKGNRPWHF,TGTGCCAGCAGCGGCCGGGACAGGCAGGAAAAAGGCAATCGGCCCTGGCATTTT
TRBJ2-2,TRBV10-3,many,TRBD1,CAISDTKRGAGGYTGELFF,TGTGCCATCAGTGATACCAAGAGAGGCGCAGGGGGCTACACCGGGGAGCTGTTTTTT
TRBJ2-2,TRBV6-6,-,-,CASRRAENTGELFF,TGTGCCAGCAGAAGAGCGGAGAACACCGGGGAGCTGTTTTTT
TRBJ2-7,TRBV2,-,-,CASRRDSLSYEQYF,TGTGCCAGCCGCCGGGACTCGCTCTCCTACGAGCAGTACTTC
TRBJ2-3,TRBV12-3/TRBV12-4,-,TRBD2,CASIKGLDTDTQYF,TGTGCCAGCATAAAGGGACTAGACACAGATACGCAGTATTTT
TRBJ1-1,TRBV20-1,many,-,CSAREGFRNTEAFF,TGCAGTGCTAGAGAAGGGTTTAGGAACACTGAAGCTTTCTTT
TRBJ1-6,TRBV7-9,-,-,CASSSGESYNSPAHF,TGTGCCAGCAGCTCGGGGGAATCCTATAATTCACCCGCCCACTTT
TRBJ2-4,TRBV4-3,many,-,CASSHDRRGNIQYF,TGCGCCAGCAGCCATGATCGGAGGGGGAACATTCAGTACTTC
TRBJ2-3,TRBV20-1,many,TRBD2,CSARLRSGGSRYWQYF,TGCAGTGCTAGACTCCGCTCTGGCGGGAGCAGATACTGGCAGTATTTT
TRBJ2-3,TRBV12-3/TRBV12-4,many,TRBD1,CATRGDTQYF,TGTGCCACCAGGGGGGATACGCAGTATTTT
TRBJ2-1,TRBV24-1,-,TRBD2,CATSDWTSGTLNNEQFF,TGTGCCACCAGTGATTGGACTAGCGGGACTCTAAACAATGAGCAGTTCTTC
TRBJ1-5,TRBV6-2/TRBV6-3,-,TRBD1,CASSYGTGGQPQHF,TGTGCCAGCAGTTACGGGACAGGGGGGCAGCCCCAGCATTTT
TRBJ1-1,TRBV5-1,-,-,CAGSLFGVQNTEAFF,TGCGCCGGCAGCTTGTTTGGGGTCCAGAACACTGAAGCTTTCTTT
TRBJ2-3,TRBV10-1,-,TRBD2,CASSDGTSGSRGKYTDTQYF,TGCGCCAGCAGTGACGGGACTAGCGGGAGTAGGGGGAAATACACAGATACGCAGTATTTT
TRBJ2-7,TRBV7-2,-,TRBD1,CARTGTGGYEQYF,TGTGCTAGGACCGGGACAGGGGGCTACGAGCAGTACTTC
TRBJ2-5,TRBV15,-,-,CATSRDSGYQPQYF,TGTGCCACCAGCAGAGATTCAGGGTATCAGCCCCAGTACTTC
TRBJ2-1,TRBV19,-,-,CASSLGWGKILKEQFF,TGTGCCAGTAGTCTAGGTTGGGGGAAAATCCTCAAAGAGCAGTTTTTC
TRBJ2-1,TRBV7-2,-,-,CASSTGLGSNGGEQFF,TGTGCCAGCAGCACCGGACTGGGATCGAATGGGGGGGAGCAGTTCTTC
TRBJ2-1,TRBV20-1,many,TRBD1,CSAINPGTGNNEQFF,TGCAGTGCTATTAACCCCGGGACAGGGAACAATGAGCAGTTCTTC
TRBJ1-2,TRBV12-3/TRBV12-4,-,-,CASSLARRANYGYTF,TGTGCCAGCAGTTTAGCCAGGCGGGCTAACTATGGCTACACCTTC
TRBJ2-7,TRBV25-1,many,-,CASMVGARDSYEQYF,TGTGCCAGCATGGTCGGGGCAAGGGACTCCTACGAGCAGTACTTC
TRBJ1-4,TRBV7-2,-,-,CASSFSLAGVNEKLFF,TGTGCCAGCAGCTTCTCCCTAGCGGGAGTCAATGAAAAACTGTTTTTT
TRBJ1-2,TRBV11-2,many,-,CASSLAQVNYGYTF,TGTGCCAGCAGCTTAGCACAGGTCAACTATGGCTACACCTTC
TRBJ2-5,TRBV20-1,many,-,CSTLDGAQLKETQYF,TGCAGTACTCTCGATGGAGCACAACTGAAAGAGACCCAGTACTTC
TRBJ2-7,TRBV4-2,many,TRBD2,CASSQEASGGAYEQYF,TGTGCCAGCAGCCAAGAGGCTAGCGGAGGCGCCTACGAGCAGTACTTC
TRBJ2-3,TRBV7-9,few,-,CASSSPAAVGEQYF,TGTGCCAGCAGCTCCCCAGCGGCGGTTGGTGAGCAGTATTTT
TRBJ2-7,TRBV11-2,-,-,CASSLAGRAWEQYF,TGTGCCAGCAGTTTAGCCGGGAGAGCTTGGGAGCAGTACTTC